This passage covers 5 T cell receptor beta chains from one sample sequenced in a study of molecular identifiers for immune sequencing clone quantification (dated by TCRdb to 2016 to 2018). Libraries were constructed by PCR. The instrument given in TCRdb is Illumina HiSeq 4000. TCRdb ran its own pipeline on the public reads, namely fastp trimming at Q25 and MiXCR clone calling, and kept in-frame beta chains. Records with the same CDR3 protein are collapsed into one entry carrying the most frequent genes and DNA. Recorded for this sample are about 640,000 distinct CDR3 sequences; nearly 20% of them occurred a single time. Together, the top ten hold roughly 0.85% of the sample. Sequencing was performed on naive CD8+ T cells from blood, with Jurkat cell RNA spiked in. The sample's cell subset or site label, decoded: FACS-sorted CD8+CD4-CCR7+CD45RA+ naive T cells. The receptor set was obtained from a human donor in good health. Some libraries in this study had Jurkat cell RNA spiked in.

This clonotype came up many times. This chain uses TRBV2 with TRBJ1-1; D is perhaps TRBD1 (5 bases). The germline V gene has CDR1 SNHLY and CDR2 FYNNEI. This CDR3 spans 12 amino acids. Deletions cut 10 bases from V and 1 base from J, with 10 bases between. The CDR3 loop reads CAKQVANTEAFF. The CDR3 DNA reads TGTGCCAAACAGGTCGCGAACACTGAAGCTTTCTTT.

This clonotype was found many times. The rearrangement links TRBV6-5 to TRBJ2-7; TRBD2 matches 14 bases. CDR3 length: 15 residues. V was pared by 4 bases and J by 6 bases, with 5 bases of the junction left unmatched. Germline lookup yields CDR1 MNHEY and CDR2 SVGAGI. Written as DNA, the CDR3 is TGTGCCAGCAGTTCCGGGACTAGCGGGAGAGCCGAGCAGTACTTC. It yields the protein CASSSGTSGRAEQYF.

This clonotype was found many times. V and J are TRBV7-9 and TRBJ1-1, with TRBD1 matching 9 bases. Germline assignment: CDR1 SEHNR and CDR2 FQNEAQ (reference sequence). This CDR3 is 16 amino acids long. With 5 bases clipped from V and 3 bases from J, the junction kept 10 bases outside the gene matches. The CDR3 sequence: CASSPDRGSLDTEAFF. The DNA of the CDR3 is TGTGCCAGCAGCCCAGACAGGGGGTCACTCGACACTGAAGCTTTCTTT. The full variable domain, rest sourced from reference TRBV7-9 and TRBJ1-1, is DTGVSQNPRHKITKRGQNVTFRCDPISEHNRLYWYRQTLGQGPEFLTYFQNEAQLEKSRLLSDRFSAERPKGSFSTLEIQRTEQGDSAMYLCASSPDRGSLDTEAFFGQGTRLTVV.

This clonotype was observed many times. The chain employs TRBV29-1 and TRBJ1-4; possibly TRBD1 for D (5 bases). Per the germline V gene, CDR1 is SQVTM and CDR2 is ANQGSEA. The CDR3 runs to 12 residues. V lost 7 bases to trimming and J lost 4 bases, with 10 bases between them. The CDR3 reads CSARGDNEKLFF. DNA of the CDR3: TGCAGCGCCCGGGGCGATAATGAAAAACTGTTTTTT.

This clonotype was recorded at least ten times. CDR3 amino acids: CASSVAPGSTDTQYF. In DNA form, the CDR3 reads TGTGCCAGCAGCGTAGCTCCAGGTAGCACAGATACGCAGTATTTT. V gene TRBV9 combines with J gene TRBJ2-3; D is unresolved. V lost 0 bases to trimming and J lost 0 bases, with 8 bases between them. The CDR3 totals 15 residues. Germline V gene data show CDR1 as SGDLS and CDR2 as YYNGEE.